One T cell receptor beta chain is described in this entry. The data were taken from a study of blood T cell repertoires in COVID-19. Study-level background: The United States, Italy and Spain provided the acute and convalescent COVID-19 samples. Nucleic acid was either cDNA or gDNA, and it came from T cells, B-cell-depleted T cells, or PBMCs.

Germline CDR1 is SGHTS and CDR2 is YDEGEE. The CDR3 runs to 16 residues. V lost 0 bases and J lost 1, with 13 bases in between. Original methodology: Scientists estimated how many nucleated cells there were by amplifying reference gene primers. The protocol was immunoSEQ multiplex PCR, while the TCRdb copy is restricted to in-frame clones and leaves out a portion. V and J calls and clone size follow that table, whereas D and trimming were derived from the DNA. This sample yields around 210,000 clones, of which around three quarters are seen a single time; less than 6% belongs to the top ten. Material: peripheral blood. The receptor was derived from a woman in her 70s with acute or convalescent COVID-19. This chain joins TRBV5-8 and TRBJ2-5; D is unclear. The CDR3 bases are TGTGCCAGCAGCTTGGTAGGATTTCAGGTCCAAGAGACCCAGTACTTC. Translation gives CASSLVGFQVQETQYF.